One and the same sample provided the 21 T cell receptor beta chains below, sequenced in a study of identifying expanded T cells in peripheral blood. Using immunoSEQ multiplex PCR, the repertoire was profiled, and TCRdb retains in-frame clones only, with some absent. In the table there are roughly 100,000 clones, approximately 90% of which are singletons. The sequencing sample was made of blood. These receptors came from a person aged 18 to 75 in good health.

The CDR3 loop reads CASSLQGVVAGELFF. CDR3 nucleotides: TGCGCCAGCAGCTTACAGGGGGTTGTGGCCGGGGAGCTGTTTTTT. The chain has TRBV5-1 and TRBJ2-2, with 8 bases matching TRBD1. The V gene end was trimmed by 2 bases and the J gene end by 6 bases; junction bases not matched to a gene: 6. There are 15 residues in the CDR3. CDR1 and CDR2 from the germline V gene are SGHRS and YFSETQ.

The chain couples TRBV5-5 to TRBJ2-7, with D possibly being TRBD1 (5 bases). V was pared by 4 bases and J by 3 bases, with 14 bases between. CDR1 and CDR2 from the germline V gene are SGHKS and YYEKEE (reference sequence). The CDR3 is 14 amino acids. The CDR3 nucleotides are TGTGCCAGCAGCGCCCCACAGGAATACTACGAGCAGTACTTC. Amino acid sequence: CASSAPQEYYEQYF. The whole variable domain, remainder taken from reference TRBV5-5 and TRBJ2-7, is DAGVTQSPTHLIKTRGQQVTLRCSPISGHKSVSWYQQVLGQGPQFIFQYYEKEERGRGNFPDRFSARQFPNYSSELNVNALLLGDSALYLCASSAPQEYYEQYFGPGTRLTVT.

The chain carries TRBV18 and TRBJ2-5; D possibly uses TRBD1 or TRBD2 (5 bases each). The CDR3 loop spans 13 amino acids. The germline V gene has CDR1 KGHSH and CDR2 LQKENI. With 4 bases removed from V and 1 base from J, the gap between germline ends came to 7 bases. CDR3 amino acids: CASSRGFQETQYF. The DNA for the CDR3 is TGTGCCAGCTCACGGGGGTTCCAAGAGACCCAGTACTTC.

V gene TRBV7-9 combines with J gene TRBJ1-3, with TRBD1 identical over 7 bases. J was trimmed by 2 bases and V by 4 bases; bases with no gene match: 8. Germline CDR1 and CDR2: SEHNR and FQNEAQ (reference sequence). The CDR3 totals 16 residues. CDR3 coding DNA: TGTGCCAGCAGCTCTCACAGGGGAGGCCCTGGAAACACCATATATTTT. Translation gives CASSSHRGGPGNTIYF.

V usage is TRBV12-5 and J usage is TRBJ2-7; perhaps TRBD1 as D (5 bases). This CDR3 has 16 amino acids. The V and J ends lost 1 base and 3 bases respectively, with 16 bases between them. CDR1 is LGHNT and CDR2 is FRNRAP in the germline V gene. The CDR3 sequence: CASGLGPTVSLYEQYF. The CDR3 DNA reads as TGTGCTAGTGGTTTGGGACCGACAGTCTCCCTCTACGAGCAGTACTTC. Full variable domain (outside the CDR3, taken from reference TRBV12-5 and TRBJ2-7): DARVTQTPRHKVTEMGQEVTMRCQPILGHNTVFWYRQTMMQGLELLAYFRNRAPLDDSGMPKDRFSAEMPDATLATLKIQPSEPRDSAVYFCASGLGPTVSLYEQYFGPGTRLTVT.

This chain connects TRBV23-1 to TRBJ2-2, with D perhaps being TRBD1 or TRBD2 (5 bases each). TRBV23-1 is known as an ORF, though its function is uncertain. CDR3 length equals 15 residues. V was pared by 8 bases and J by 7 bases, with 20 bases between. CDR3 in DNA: TGCGCCAGCCCGGGAAGGGGCCTTCTCCACGGGGAGCTGTTTTTT. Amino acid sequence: CASPGRGLLHGELFF.

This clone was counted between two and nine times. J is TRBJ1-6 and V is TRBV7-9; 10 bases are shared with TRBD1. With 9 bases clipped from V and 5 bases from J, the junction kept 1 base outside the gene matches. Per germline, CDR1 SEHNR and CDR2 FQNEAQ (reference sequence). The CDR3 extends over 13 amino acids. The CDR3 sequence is CARGTGDNSPLHF. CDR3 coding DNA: TGTGCCAGGGGGACAGGGGATAATTCACCCCTCCACTTT.

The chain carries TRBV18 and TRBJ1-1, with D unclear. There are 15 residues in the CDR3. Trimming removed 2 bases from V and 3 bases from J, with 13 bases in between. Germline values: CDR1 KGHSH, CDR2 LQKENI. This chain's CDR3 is CASSPSAGGYTEAFF. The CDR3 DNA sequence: TGTGCCAGCTCACCATCCGCAGGAGGGTACACTGAAGCTTTCTTT.

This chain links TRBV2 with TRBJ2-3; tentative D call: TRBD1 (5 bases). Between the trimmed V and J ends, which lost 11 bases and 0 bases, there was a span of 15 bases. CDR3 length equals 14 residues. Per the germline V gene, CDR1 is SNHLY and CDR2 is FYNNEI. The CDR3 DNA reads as TGTGCCGGGCAGGGCAGGGCCAGCACAGATACGCAGTATTTT. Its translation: CAGQGRASTDTQYF.

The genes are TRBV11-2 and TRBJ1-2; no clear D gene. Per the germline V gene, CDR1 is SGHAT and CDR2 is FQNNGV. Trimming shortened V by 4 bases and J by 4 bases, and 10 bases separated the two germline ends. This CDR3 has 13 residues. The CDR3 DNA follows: TGTGCCAGCAGCTCCCGGGGTAGCTATGGCTACACCTTC. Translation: CASSSRGSYGYTF.

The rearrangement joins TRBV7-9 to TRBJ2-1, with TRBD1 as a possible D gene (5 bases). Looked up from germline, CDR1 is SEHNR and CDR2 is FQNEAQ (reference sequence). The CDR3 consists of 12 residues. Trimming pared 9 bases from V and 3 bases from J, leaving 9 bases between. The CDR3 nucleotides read TGTGCCAGTGGAGACAGCTACAATGAGCAGTTCTTC. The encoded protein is CASGDSYNEQFF.

The CDR3: CSVAGTSGTTQTYEQYF. For the CDR3, the DNA is TGCAGCGTAGCCGGGACTAGCGGGACCACCCAGACCTACGAGCAGTACTTC. The chain is built from TRBV29-1 and TRBJ2-7, with TRBD2 matching over 13 bases. Germline CDR1 SQVTM, CDR2 ANQGSEA. V was pared by 6 bases and J by 2 bases, with 13 bases of the junction left unmatched. The length of the CDR3 is 17 residues.

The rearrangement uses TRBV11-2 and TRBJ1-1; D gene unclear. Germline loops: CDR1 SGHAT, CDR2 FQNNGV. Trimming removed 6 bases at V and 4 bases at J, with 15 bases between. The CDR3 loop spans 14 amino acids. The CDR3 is CASSSERRSTEAFF. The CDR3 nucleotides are TGTGCCAGCAGTTCGGAGAGAAGGAGCACTGAAGCTTTCTTT.

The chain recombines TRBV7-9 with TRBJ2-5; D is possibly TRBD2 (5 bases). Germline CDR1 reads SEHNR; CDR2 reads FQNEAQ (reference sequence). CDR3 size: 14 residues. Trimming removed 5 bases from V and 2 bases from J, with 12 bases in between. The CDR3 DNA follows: TGTGCCAGCAGCCTCCCTAGGGAGCAAGAGACCCAGTACTTC. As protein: CASSLPREQETQYF.

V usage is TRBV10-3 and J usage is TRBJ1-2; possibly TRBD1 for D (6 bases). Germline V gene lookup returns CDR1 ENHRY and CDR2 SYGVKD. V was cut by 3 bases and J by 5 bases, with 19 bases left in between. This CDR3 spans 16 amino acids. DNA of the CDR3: TGTGCCATCAGTGATGGTCCAGGGGCCTATAATTATGGCTACACCTTC. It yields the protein CAISDGPGAYNYGYTF.

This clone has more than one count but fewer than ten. Here the CDR3 reads CASSLYGTVQETQYF. CDR3 in DNA: TGTGCCAGCAGTTTGTATGGGACCGTGCAAGAGACCCAGTACTTC. The V call is TRBV28, the J call TRBJ2-5; D tentatively fits TRBD1 or TRBD2 (5 bases each). The CDR3 consists of 15 residues. Germline V gene lookup returns CDR1 MDHEN and CDR2 SYDVKM. The germline V and J ends were trimmed by 3 bases and 2 bases, with 13 bases remaining between them.

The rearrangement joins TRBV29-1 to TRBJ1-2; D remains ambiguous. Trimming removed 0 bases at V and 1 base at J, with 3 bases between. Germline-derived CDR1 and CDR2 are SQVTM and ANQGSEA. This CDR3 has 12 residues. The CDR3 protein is CSVEDSNYGYTF. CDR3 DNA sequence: TGCAGCGTTGAAGACAGTAACTATGGCTACACCTTC.

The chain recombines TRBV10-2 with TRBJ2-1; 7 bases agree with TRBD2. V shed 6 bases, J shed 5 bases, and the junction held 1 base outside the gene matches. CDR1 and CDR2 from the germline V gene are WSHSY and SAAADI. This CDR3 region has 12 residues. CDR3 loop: CASRTSNNEQFF. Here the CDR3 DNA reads TGCGCCAGCAGGACTAGCAACAATGAGCAGTTCTTC.

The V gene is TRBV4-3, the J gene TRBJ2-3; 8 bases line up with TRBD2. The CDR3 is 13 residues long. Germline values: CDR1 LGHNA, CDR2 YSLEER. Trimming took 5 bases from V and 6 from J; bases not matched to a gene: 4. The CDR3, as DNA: TGCGCCAGCAGCACCCGGACTAGCGATACGCAGTATTTT. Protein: CASSTRTSDTQYF.

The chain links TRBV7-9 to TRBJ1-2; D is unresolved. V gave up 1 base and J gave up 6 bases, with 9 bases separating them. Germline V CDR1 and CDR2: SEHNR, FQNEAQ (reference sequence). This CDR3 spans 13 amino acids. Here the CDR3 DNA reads TGTGCCAGCAGCTTAGTAACGACCGATGGCTACACCTTC. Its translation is CASSLVTTDGYTF.

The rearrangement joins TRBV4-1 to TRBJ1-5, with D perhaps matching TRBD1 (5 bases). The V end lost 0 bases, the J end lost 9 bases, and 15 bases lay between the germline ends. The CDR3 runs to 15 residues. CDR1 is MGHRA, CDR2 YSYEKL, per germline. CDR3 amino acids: CASSQEGQGHGPQHF. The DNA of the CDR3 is TGCGCCAGCAGCCAAGAGGGGCAGGGCCATGGGCCCCAGCATTTT.